What follows are 18 T cell receptor beta chains derived from one specimen sequenced in a study of Tregs in tolerant kidney transplant recipients. The nonmyeloablative bone marrow transplants came from related graft donors, with transient mixed chimerism. Only in-frame clones appear in the TCRdb table, and some are missing; sequencing was by immunoSEQ multiplex PCR. The table for this sample gives approximately 6,400 clones. This sample comprised CD8+ T cells from blood (PBMCs), obtained 12 months after the transplant. The receptors were sampled from a human patient who received a combined kidney and bone marrow transplant. A subset of T cells may come from the graft donor.

Concerning this clone: The sequenced fragment ends 3 residues before the CDR3 boundary, so the rest is inferred from the germline J gene. This chain joins TRBV13 and TRBJ2-4, with D perhaps matching TRBD2 (6 bases). V was clipped by 0 bases and J by 8 bases, with 11 bases between them. The germline V gene encodes CDR1 PRHDT and CDR2 FYEKMQ (reference sequence). The CDR3 sequence is 14 residues long. CDR3 DNA (partial): TGTGCCAGCAGCTTAGGTCTAGCGCGGTACATT. It is translated as CASSLGLARYI. The complete CDR3 sequence is CASSLGLARYIQYF.

As for this clone: The read ends 3 residues before the CDR3 terminus; that terminus is restored from the germline J gene. V gene TRBV5-1 combines with J gene TRBJ2-1; a weak D match, TRBD2 (5 bases). CDR1 and CDR2 from the germline V gene are SGHRS and YFSETQ. Trimming cost V 1 base and J 3 bases, with 8 bases left between them. The CDR3 has 14 amino acids. CDR3 protein: CASSLSTSYNEQFF. CDR3 bases read: TGCGCCAGCAGCTTGAGCACTAGCTACAATGAG.

The CDR3 sequence: CASSDRLAHYEQYF. Partial CDR3 DNA: TGTGCCAGCAGTGACCGTCTAGCTCACTACGAG. V gene TRBV6-1 combines with J gene TRBJ2-7, with D possibly being TRBD2 (5 bases). The read terminates 3 residues before the CDR3 end, so the remaining end is supplied by the germline J gene. Germline values: CDR1 MNHNS, CDR2 SASEGT. This CDR3 contains 14 residues. Trimming stripped 3 bases from V and 3 bases from J, with 12 bases between.

To note about this clone: Read coverage stops 3 residues before the CDR3 terminus; the germline J gene supplies the remainder. The V and J genes are TRBV5-1 and TRBJ2-3; TRBD1 is a possible D gene (6 bases). Germline V gene sequence: CDR1 SGHRS, CDR2 YFSETQ. The CDR3 consists of 16 residues. V lost 3 bases to trimming and J lost 1 base, with 15 bases between them. CDR3 loop: CASSSRTVLGTDTQYF. The part of the CDR3 DNA that was read is TGCGCCAGCAGCTCAAGGACAGTTTTAGGCACAGATACG.

In regard to this clone: The read ends 3 residues early relative to the CDR3; the germline J gene fills the gap. The chain uses TRBV18 and TRBJ2-1; TRBD2 agrees at 12 bases. Unmatched junction bases numbered 11, after V lost 2 bases and J lost 3 bases. This CDR3 has 19 amino acids. Germline V gene data show CDR1 as KGHSH and CDR2 as LQKENI. The CDR3 reads CASSPGGEGLAGFYNEQFF. The sequenced part of the CDR3 DNA is TGTGCCAGCTCACCAGGGGGCGAGGGACTAGCGGGTTTCTACAATGAG.

Turning to this clone: The CDR3 end lies 3 residues beyond the end of the read and is filled in from the germline J gene. The chain has TRBV4-1 and TRBJ2-2, with TRBD1 matching over 8 bases. CDR1 is MGHRA and CDR2 is YSYEKL in the germline V gene. There are 16 residues in the CDR3. V shed 1 base, J shed 5 bases, and the junction held 6 bases outside the gene matches. CDR3 DNA, as far as it was read: TGCGCCAGCAGCCAAGTATCAGGGGGCTTTACCGGGGAG. Translation gives CASSQVSGGFTGE. The CDR3 as a whole reads CASSQVSGGFTGELFF.

Note on this clone: Read data end 3 residues before the CDR3 end; the end is taken from the germline J gene. V usage is TRBV11-2 and J usage is TRBJ2-7; 9 bases fit TRBD2. The CDR3 has 15 residues. V trimming: 1 base; J trimming: 4 bases; junction bases outside the gene matches: 5. Germline CDR1 SGHAT, CDR2 FQNNGV. The CDR3: CASSLGLAGSYEQYF. CDR3 bases read: TGTGCCAGCAGCTTAGGCCTAGCGGGATCGTACGAG. Filled out from reference TRBV11-2 and TRBJ2-7, the complete variable domain reads EAGVAQSPRYKIIEKRQSVAFWCNPISGHATLYWYQQILGQGPKLLIQFQNNGVVDDSQLPKDRFSAERLKGVDSTLKIQPAKLEDSAVYLCASSLGLAGSYEQYFGPGTRLTVT.

Comments on this clone: With the read ending 3 residues before the CDR3 end, the germline J gene is used to fill in that end. This chain uses TRBV7-6 with TRBJ2-1, with 10 nucleotides matching TRBD2. Germline V gives CDR1 SGHVS, CDR2 FNYEAQ. This CDR3 has 16 amino acids. Trimming cost V 1 base and J 9 bases; bases outside gene matches: 9. CDR3 amino acids: CASSLEASGSGSEQFF. The sequenced CDR3 bases are TGTGCCAGCAGCTTAGAGGCTAGCGGGAGTGGTAGTGAG.

On this clone: The DNA ends 3 residues before the CDR3 does, and the rest of the CDR3 is filled in from the germline J gene. This chain uses TRBV19 with TRBJ2-2; 10 nucleotides match TRBD2. Trimming at V came to 5 bases and at J to 5 bases, leaving 8 bases not matched to a gene. This CDR3 is built from 16 residues. CDR1 is LNHDA and CDR2 is SQIVND in the germline V gene (reference sequence). CDR3 sequence reads: CASSWLAGDVTGELFF. The CDR3 bases that were read are TGTGCCAGTAGTTGGCTAGCGGGAGACGTAACCGGGGAG. Combining the CDR3 with reference TRBV19 and TRBJ2-2 gives the whole variable domain DGGITQSPKYLFRKEGQNVTLSCEQNLNHDAMYWYRQDPGQGLRLIYYSQIVNDFQKGDIAEGYSVSREKKESFPLTVTSAQKNPTAFYLCASSWLAGDVTGELFFGEGSRLTVL.

For this clone: The CDR3 end falls 3 residues outside the read, so it is completed with the germline J gene. The V and J genes are TRBV30 and TRBJ1-1; 9 bases are shared with TRBD1. Germline V CDR1 and CDR2: GTSNPN, SVGIG (reference sequence). Unmatched junction bases numbered 5, after V lost 2 bases and J lost 7 bases. The CDR3 is made up of 13 amino acids. The CDR3 DNA, read in part, is TGTGCCTGGAGTCCCCGACAGGGGGATGAA. Encoded protein: CAWSPRQGDE. The entire CDR3 protein is CAWSPRQGDEAFF. Complete variable domain (other parts from reference TRBV30 and TRBJ1-1): SQTIHQWPATLVQPVGSPLSLECTVEGTSNPNLYWYRQAAGRGLQLLFYSVGIGQISSEVPQNLSASRPQDRQFILSSKKLLLSDSGFYLCAWSPRQGDEAFFGQGTRLTVV.

Worth noting for this clone: The read ends 3 residues shy of where the CDR3 ends; the end is completed using the germline J gene. The V gene is TRBV27, the J gene TRBJ2-7; D ambiguous. Germline lookup yields CDR1 MNHEY and CDR2 SMNVEV (reference sequence). The length of the CDR3 is 11 residues. Trimming removed 4 bases from V and 4 bases from J, with 5 bases in between. This CDR3 is CASSSVYEQYF. The DNA read from the CDR3 is TGTGCCAGCAGTTCAGTATACGAG.

The CDR3 protein is CASSILLAGGTDTQYF. The sequenced CDR3 bases are TGTGCCAGTAGTATACTCCTAGCGGGAGGCACAGATACG. J is TRBJ2-3 and V is TRBV19, with TRBD2 identical over 10 bases. The DNA ends 3 residues before the CDR3 does, and the rest of the CDR3 is filled in from the germline J gene. Germline V gene lookup returns CDR1 LNHDA and CDR2 SQIVND (reference sequence). J was trimmed by 1 base and V by 2 bases; bases with no gene match: 3. The CDR3 is made up of 16 amino acids. Based on the CDR3 plus reference TRBV19 and TRBJ2-3, the full variable domain is DGGITQSPKYLFRKEGQNVTLSCEQNLNHDAMYWYRQDPGQGLRLIYYSQIVNDFQKGDIAEGYSVSREKKESFPLTVTSAQKNPTAFYLCASSILLAGGTDTQYFGPGTRLTVL.

CDR3 sequence reads: CASSTLNNQPQHF. The covered CDR3 bases are TGTGCCAGTAGTACCTTAAACAATCAGCCC. V usage is TRBV19 and J usage is TRBJ1-5; the D is unclear. The read terminates 3 residues ahead of where the CDR3 ends, so the germline J gene completes it. The CDR3 has 13 residues. Trimming removed 4 bases from V and 3 bases from J, with 7 bases in between. The germline CDR1 and CDR2 sequences are LNHDA and SQIVND (reference sequence).

In the case of this clone: The sequenced fragment ends 3 residues before the CDR3 boundary, so the rest is inferred from the germline J gene. The J gene is TRBJ2-3, the V gene TRBV20-1; 7 nucleotides agree with TRBD2. CDR1 is DFQATT and CDR2 is SNEGSKA in the germline V gene (reference sequence). The CDR3 spans 15 residues. With V trimmed by 5 bases and J by 0 bases, 8 bases remained unmatched. CDR3 protein: CSAGGEWLSTDTQYF. The sequenced CDR3 bases are TGCAGTGCTGGGGGGGAATGGTTGAGCACAGATACG.

Note on this clone: Read sequence stops 3 residues before the CDR3 end, and the germline J gene provides the missing end. The chain carries TRBV20-1 and TRBJ2-5; TRBD2 aligns across 13 bases. This CDR3 has 16 residues. Germline V lookup: CDR1 DFQATT, CDR2 SNEGSKA (reference sequence). V shed 4 bases, J shed 2 bases, and the junction held 7 bases outside the gene matches. The sequenced CDR3 bases are TGCAGTGCTATTGGACTAGCGGGAGCCCTTCAAGAGACC. It is translated as CSAIGLAGALQET. The whole CDR3 region reads CSAIGLAGALQETQYF.

Points on this clone: From the germline J gene comes the end of the CDR3, since the read stops 3 residues before it. The chain has TRBV20-1 and TRBJ2-3, with 7 positions matching TRBD1. From germline, CDR1 is DFQATT and CDR2 SNEGSKA (reference sequence). CDR3 length equals 13 residues. V was pared by 5 bases and J by 2 bases, with 4 bases of the junction left unmatched. The CDR3 loop is CSAWDSYTDTQYF. CDR3 bases read: TGCAGTGCTTGGGACAGCTACACAGATACG.

Concerning this clone: Sequence at one end of the junction differs from germline and may be a read error. The read gets to within 3 residues of the CDR3 end, and the germline J gene fills in the rest. The chain is built from TRBV4-2 and TRBJ2-7; 9 nucleotides match TRBD2. Per the germline V gene, CDR1 is LGHNA and CDR2 is YNFKEQ. This CDR3 has 15 residues. CDR3 DNA (partial): TGCGCCAGCAGCCCGAAAGCGGGAGGCCCCTACGAG. Translating it yields CASSPKAGGPYE. The CDR3 in full is CASSPKAGGPYEQYF.

As to this clone: The read terminates 3 residues before the CDR3 end, so the remaining end is supplied by the germline J gene. The chain employs TRBV7-3 and TRBJ2-7; 11 nucleotides line up with TRBD2. V shed 6 bases and J 0 bases; nucleotides not matched to a gene: 7. The V gene's germline CDR1 is SGHTA and CDR2 FQGTGA. The CDR3 extends over 16 amino acids. The CDR3 region is CASSPEGLADSYEQYF. The sequenced part of the CDR3 DNA is TGTGCCAGCAGTCCAGAGGGACTAGCGGACTCCTACGAG. The full variable domain, rest sourced from reference TRBV7-3 and TRBJ2-7, is GAGVSQTPSNKVTEKGKYVELRCDPISGHTALYWYRQSLGQGPEFLIYFQGTGAADDSGLPNDRFFAVRPEGSVSTLKIQRTERGDSAVYLCASSPEGLADSYEQYFGPGTRLTVT.